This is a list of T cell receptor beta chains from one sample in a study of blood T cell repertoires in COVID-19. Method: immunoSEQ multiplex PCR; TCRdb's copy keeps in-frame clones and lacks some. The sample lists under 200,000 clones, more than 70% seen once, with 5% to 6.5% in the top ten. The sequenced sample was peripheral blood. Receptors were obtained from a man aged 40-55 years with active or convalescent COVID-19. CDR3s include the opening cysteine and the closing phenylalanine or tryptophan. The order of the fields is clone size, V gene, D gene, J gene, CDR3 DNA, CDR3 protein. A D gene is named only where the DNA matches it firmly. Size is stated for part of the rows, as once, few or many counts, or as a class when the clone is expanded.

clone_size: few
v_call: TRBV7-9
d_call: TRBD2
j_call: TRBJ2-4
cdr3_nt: TGTGCCAGCAGCGGAAGGGGAGGGGACGAACGTGCCAAAAACATTCAGTACTTC
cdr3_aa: CASSGRGGDERAKNIQYF

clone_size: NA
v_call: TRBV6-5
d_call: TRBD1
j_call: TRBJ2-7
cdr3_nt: TGTGCCAGCAGCCCGGGACAGGGTCGGTACGAGCAGTACTTC
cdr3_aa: CASSPGQGRYEQYF

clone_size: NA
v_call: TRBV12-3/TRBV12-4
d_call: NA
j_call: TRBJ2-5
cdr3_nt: TGTGCCAGCAGTGGAGCTCGGGAGGAGACCCAGTACTTC
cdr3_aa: CASSGAREETQYF

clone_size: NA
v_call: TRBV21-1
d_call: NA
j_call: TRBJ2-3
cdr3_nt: TGTGCCAGCAGCAAAGAGCGGGGTCTAGCGCAAAGCACAGATACGCAGTATTTT
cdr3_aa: CASSKERGLAQSTDTQYF

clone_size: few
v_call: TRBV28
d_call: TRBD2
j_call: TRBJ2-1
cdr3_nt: TGTGCCAGCAAGGGGACTAGCGGGAGGGCATCCTACAATGAGCAGTTCTTC
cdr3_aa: CASKGTSGRASYNEQFF

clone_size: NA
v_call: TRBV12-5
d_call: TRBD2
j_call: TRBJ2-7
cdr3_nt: TGTGCTAGTGGTTTGGTTTCCTGGGAGGGGAGCTCCTACGAGCAGTACTTC
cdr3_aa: CASGLVSWEGSSYEQYF

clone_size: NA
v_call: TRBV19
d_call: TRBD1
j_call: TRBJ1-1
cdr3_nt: TGTGCCAGTAGTACCGGACAGGGGGCTGACACTGAAGCTTTCTTT
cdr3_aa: CASSTGQGADTEAFF

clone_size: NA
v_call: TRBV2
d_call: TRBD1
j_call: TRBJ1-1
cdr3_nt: TGTGCCAGCAGTGGACAGGGGGCGCAGCCTGAAGCTTTCTTT
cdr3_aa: CASSGQGAQPEAFF

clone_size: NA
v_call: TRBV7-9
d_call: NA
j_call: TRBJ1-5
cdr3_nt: TGTGCCAGCAGCCTTATGGAGGGAGGGATTAGCAATCAGCCCCAGCATTTT
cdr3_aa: CASSLMEGGISNQPQHF

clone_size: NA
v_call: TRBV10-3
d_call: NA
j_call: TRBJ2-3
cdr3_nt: TGTGCCATCAGTGATAGCGGACCCAGCACAGATACGCAGTATTTT
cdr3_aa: CAISDSGPSTDTQYF

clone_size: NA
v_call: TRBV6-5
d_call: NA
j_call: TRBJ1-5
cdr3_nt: TGTGCCAGCAGTTCCTCAAAACGGTATAGCAATCAGCCCCAGCATTTT
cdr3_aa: CASSSSKRYSNQPQHF

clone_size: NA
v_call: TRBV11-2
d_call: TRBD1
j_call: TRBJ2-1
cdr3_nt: TGTGCCAGCAGCTTAGGGGCAGGGGGTTACAATGAGCAGTTCTTC
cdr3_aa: CASSLGAGGYNEQFF

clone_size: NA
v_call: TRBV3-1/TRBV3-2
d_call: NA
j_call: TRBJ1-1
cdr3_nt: TGTGCCAGCAGCGACAGAGGAGAGAACACTGAAGCTTTCTTT
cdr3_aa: CASSDRGENTEAFF

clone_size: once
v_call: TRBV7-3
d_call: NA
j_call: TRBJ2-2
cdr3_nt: TGTGCCAGCAGCTTAACAGGGGTGAACACCGGGGAGCTGTTTTTT
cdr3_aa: CASSLTGVNTGELFF

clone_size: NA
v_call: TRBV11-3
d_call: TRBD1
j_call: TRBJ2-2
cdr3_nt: TGTGCCAGCAGCTTCGGACAGGGTGACACCGGGGAGCTGTTTTTT
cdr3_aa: CASSFGQGDTGELFF

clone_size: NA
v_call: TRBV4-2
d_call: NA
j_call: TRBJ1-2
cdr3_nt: TGTGCCAGCAGCCATCCTGGGGGGGCTCGGGGCTACACCTTC
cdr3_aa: CASSHPGGARGYTF

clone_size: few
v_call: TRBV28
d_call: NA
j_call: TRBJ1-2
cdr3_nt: TGTGCCAGCAGTTACGGGTACCTCTATGGCTACACCTTC
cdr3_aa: CASSYGYLYGYTF

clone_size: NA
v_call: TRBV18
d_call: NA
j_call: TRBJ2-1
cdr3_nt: TGTGCCAGCTCACCACAATACCGAGGTGAGCAGTTCTTC
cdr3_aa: CASSPQYRGEQFF

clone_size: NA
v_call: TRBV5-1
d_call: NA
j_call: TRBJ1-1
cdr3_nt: TGCGCCAGCAGCTTGGATGTAGGGAGAGGGTCTGAAGCTTTCTTT
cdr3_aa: CASSLDVGRGSEAFF

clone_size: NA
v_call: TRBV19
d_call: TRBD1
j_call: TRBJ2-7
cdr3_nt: TGTGCCAGTAGTCCAGGGGGGACAGGGGACTACGAGCAGTACTTC
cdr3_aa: CASSPGGTGDYEQYF

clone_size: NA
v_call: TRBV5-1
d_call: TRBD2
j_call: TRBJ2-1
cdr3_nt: TGCGCCAGCAGCTTGACAAGACTAGCGGGAGGGCCCGCGAGGAATGAGCAGTTCTTC
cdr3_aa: CASSLTRLAGGPARNEQFF

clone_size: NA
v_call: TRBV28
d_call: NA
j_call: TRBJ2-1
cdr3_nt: TGTGCCAGCAGTCGGGGTGAGCAGTTCTTC
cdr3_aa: CASSRGEQFF

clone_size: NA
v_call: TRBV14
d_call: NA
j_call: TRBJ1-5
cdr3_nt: TGTGCCAGCAGCCAAGGGCAAAACAATCAGCCCCAGCATTTT
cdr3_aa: CASSQGQNNQPQHF

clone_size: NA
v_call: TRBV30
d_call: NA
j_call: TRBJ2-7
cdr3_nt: TGTGCCTGGAGTAGCCAGGGGACCGAGCAGTACTTC
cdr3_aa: CAWSSQGTEQYF

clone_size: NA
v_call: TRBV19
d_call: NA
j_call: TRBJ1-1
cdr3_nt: TGTGCCAGTATGCTGGGAAGGGGCGACACTGAAGCTTTCTTT
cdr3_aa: CASMLGRGDTEAFF

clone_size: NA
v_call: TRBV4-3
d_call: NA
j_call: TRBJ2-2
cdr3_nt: TGCGCCAGCAGCCCCTCCTCACTCTCCGGGTTTTCCGGGGAGCTGTTTTTT
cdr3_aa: CASSPSSLSGFSGELFF

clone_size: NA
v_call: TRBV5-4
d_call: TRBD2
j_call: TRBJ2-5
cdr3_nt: TGTGCCAGCAGCTTTAGCGGGAGGGGAGAGACCCAGTACTTC
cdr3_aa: CASSFSGRGETQYF

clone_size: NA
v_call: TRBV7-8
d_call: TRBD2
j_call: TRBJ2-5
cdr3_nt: TGTGCCAGCAGCTCTCGGACTAGCGGGGGGAGGGAGACCCAGTACTTC
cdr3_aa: CASSSRTSGGRETQYF

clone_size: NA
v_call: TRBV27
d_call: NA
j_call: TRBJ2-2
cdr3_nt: TGTGCCAGCAGTTTTCGGCCGACTAATGGCTACACCGGGGAGCTGTTTTTT
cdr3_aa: CASSFRPTNGYTGELFF

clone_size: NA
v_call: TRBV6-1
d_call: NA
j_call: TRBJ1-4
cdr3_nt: TGTGCCAGCAGTGTCCGGTCGGGGGTGATTCGGGAAAAACTGTTTTTT
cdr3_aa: CASSVRSGVIREKLFF

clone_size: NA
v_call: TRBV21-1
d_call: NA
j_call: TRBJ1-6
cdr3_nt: TGTGCCACTACAAGGCGGGACGAATGGGATTCACCCCTCCACTTT
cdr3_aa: CATTRRDEWDSPLHF

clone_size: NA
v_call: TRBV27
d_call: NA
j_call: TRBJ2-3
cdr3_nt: TGTGCCAGCAGCCCCGGAGGACTCTTATCGGGGGTCGGAGATACGCAGTATTTT
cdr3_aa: CASSPGGLLSGVGDTQYF

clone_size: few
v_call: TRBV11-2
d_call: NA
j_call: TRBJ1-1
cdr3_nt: TGTGCCAGCAGCCTGTCCGGACAGAAAAACACTGAAGCTTTCTTT
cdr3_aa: CASSLSGQKNTEAFF